The clone carrying this TCR beta chain showed up just once. The antigen is unknown. Six replicates per PBMC sample, mostly from 480 ng of genomic DNA. Using immunoSEQ multiplex PCR, the repertoire was profiled, and TCRdb retains in-frame clones only, with some absent. The sample consists of 14,000 or so clones, less than 85% of them appearing once. This sample is part of a study of neoadjuvant anti-PD-1 for oral cavity cancer. Study-level findings and limits: Post-nivolumab, blood T cell clonality was significantly elevated in non-responders.

Trimming at V came to 4 bases and at J to 0 bases, leaving 4 bases not matched to a gene. The CDR3 loop spans 15 amino acids. Per germline, CDR1 SGHDT and CDR2 YYEEEE. Analysis of PBMCs was direct, with no culture step. The TCR sequence derives from a person aged 40 to 85 with oral cavity squamous cell carcinoma. Sequenced here: PBMCs, sampled before nivolumab (anti-PD-1) treatment. The V and J genes are TRBV5-6 and TRBJ2-3, with 8 bases fitting TRBD1. The CDR3 reads CASSAGTGSTDTQYF. The CDR3, as DNA: TGTGCCAGCAGCGCCGGGACAGGTAGCACAGATACGCAGTATTTT.